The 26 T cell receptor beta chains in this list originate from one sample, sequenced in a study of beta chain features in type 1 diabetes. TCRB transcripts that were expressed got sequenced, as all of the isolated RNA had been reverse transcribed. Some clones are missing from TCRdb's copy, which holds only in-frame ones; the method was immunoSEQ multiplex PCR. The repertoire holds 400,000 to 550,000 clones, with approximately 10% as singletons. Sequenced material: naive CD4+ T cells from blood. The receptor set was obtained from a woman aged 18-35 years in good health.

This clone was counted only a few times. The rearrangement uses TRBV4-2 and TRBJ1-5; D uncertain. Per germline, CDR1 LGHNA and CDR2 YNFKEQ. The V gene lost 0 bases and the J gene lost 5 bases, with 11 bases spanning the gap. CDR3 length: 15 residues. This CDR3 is CASSQDFLRDQPQHF. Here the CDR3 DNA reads TGTGCCAGCAGCCAAGATTTTCTTAGGGATCAGCCCCAGCATTTT.

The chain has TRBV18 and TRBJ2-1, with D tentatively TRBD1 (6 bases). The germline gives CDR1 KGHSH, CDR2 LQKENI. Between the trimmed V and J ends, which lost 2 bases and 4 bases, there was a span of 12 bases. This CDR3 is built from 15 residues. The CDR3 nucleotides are TGTGCCAGCTCACCATCAGGGGTGAGATACAATGAGCAGTTCTTC. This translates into CASSPSGVRYNEQFF.

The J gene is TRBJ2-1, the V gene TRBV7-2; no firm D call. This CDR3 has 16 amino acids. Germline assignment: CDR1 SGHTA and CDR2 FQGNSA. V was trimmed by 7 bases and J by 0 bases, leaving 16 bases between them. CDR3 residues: CASTLIGGLSYNEQFF. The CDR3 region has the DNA TGTGCCAGCACCCTGATAGGCGGTCTCTCCTACAATGAGCAGTTCTTC.

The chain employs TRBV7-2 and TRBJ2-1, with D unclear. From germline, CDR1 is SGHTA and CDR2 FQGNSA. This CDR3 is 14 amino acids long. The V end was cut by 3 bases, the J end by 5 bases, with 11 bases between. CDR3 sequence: CASSLASNNNEQFF. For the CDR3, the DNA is TGTGCCAGCAGCTTGGCGTCCAACAACAATGAGCAGTTCTTC.

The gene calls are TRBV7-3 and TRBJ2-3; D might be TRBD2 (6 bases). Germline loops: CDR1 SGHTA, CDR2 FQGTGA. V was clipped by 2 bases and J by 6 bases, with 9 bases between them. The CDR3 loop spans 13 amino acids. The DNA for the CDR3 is TGTGCCAGCAGCTTAGCGGGACCTGATACGCAGTATTTT. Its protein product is CASSLAGPDTQYF.

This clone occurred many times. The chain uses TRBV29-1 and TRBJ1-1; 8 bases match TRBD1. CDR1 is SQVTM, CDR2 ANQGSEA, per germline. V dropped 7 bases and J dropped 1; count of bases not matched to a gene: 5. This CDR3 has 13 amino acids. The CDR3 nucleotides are TGCAGCGGGACAGGGCTGGGGAACACTGAAGCTTTCTTT. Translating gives CSGTGLGNTEAFF.

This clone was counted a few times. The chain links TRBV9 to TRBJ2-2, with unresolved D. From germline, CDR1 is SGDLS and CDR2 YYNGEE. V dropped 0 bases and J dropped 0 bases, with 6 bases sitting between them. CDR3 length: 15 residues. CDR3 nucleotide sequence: TGTGCCAGCAGCGTAGCGGTCGCGAACACCGGGGAGCTGTTTTTT. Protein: CASSVAVANTGELFF.

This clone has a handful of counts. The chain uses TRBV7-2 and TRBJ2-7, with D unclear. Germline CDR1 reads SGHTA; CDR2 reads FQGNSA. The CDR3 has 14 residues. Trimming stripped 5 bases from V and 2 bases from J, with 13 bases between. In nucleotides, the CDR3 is TGTGCCAGCAGCCTCGACCCTCTCCCCTACGAGCAGTACTTC. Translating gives CASSLDPLPYEQYF.

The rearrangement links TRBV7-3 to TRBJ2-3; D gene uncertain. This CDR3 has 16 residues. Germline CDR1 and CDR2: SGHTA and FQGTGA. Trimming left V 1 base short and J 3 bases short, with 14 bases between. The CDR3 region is CASSLIGRLLTDTQYF. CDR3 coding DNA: TGTGCCAGCAGCTTAATCGGTAGACTCCTTACAGATACGCAGTATTTT.

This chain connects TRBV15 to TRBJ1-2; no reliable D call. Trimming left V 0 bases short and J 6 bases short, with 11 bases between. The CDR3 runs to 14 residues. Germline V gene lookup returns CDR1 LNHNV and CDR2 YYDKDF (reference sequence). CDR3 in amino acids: CATSRDPAGNGYTF. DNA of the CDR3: TGTGCCACCAGCAGAGACCCGGCGGGGAATGGCTACACCTTC.

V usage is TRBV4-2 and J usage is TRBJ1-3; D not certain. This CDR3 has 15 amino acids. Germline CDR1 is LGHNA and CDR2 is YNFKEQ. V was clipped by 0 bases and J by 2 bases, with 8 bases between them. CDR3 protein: CASSQDPLAGNTIYF. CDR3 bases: TGTGCCAGCAGCCAAGATCCATTAGCTGGAAACACCATATATTTT.

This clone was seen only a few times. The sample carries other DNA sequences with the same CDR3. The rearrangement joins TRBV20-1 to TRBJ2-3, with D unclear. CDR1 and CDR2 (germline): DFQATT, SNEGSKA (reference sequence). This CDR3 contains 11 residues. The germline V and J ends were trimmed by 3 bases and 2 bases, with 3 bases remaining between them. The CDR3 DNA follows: TGCAGTGCTAGCTTCACAGATACGCAGTATTTT. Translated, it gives CSASFTDTQYF.

CDR3 sequence (DNA): TGTGCCAGCAATCAGGGGGGAAAAAGCACAGATACGCAGTATTTT. Protein: CASNQGGKSTDTQYF. This chain connects TRBV6-6 to TRBJ2-3, with D perhaps TRBD1 (7 bases). Germline V CDR1 and CDR2: MNHNY, SVGAGI (reference sequence). CDR3 size: 15 residues. V gave up 7 bases and J gave up 0 bases, with 14 bases separating them.

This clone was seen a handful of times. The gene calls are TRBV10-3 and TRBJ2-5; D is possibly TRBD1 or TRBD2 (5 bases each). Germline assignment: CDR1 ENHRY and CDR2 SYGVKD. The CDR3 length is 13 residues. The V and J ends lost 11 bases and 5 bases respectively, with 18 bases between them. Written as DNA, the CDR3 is TGTGCCCTCGGACGGGGCGAAGGGGAGACCCAGTACTTC. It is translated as CALGRGEGETQYF.

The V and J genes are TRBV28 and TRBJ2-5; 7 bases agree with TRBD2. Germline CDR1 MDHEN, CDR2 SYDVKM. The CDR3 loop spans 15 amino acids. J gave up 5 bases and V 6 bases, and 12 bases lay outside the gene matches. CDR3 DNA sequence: TGTGCCAGCAGCCCCGCCGGTGCGGGGGTGGAGACCCAGTACTTC. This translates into CASSPAGAGVETQYF.

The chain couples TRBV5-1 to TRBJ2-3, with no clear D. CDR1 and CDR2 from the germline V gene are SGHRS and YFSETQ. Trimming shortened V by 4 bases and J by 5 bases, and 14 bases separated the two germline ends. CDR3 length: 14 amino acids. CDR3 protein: CASSVGSPRDTQYF. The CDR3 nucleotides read TGCGCCAGCAGCGTCGGCAGTCCCCGAGATACGCAGTATTTT. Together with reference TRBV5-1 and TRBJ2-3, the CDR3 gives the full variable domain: KAGVTQTPRYLIKTRGQQVTLSCSPISGHRSVSWYQQTPGQGLQFLFEYFSETQRNKGNFPGRFSGRQFSNSRSEMNVSTLELGDSALYLCASSVGSPRDTQYFGPGTRLTVL.

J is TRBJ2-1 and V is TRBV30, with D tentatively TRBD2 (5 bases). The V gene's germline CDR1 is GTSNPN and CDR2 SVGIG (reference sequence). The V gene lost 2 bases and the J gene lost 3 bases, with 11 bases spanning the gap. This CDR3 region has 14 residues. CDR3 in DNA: TGTGCCTGGAGTCGAGGGAATGGCTACAATGAGCAGTTCTTC. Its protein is CAWSRGNGYNEQFF.

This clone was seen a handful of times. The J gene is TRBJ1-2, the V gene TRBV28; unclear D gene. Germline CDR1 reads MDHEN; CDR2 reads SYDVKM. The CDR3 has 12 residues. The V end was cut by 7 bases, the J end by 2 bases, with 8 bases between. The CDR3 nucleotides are TGTGCCAGCACCGATAACAACTATGGCTACACCTTC. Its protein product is CASTDNNYGYTF.

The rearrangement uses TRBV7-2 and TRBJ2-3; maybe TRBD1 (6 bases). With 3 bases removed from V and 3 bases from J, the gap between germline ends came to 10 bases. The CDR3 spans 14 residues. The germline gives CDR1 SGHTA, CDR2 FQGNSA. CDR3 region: CASSFTGITDTQYF. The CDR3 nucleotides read TGTGCCAGCAGCTTCACAGGGATTACAGATACGCAGTATTTT.

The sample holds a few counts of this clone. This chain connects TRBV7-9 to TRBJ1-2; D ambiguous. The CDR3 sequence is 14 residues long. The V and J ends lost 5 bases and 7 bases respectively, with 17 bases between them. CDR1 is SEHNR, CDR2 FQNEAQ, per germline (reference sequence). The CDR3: CASSPGRVSFGYTF. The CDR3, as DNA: TGTGCCAGCAGCCCCGGAAGGGTTTCATTTGGCTACACCTTC.

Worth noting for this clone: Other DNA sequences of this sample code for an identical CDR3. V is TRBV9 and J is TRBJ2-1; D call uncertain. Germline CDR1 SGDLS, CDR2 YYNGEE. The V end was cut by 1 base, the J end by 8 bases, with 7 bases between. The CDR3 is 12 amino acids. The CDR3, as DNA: TGTGCCAGCAGCGTAAGGTTCGATGAGCAGTTCTTC. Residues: CASSVRFDEQFF. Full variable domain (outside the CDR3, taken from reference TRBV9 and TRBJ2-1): DSGVTQTPKHLITATGQRVTLRCSPRSGDLSVYWYQQSLDQGLQFLIQYYNGEERAKGNILERFSAQQFPDLHSELNLSSLELGDSALYFCASSVRFDEQFFGPGTRLTVL.

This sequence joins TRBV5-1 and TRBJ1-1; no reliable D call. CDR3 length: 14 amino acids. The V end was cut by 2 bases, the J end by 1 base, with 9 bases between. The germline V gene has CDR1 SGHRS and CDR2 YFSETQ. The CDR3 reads CASSLEPRNTEAFF. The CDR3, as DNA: TGCGCCAGCAGCTTAGAACCCCGGAACACTGAAGCTTTCTTT. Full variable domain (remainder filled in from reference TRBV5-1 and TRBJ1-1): KAGVTQTPRYLIKTRGQQVTLSCSPISGHRSVSWYQQTPGQGLQFLFEYFSETQRNKGNFPGRFSGRQFSNSRSEMNVSTLELGDSALYLCASSLEPRNTEAFFGQGTRLTVV.

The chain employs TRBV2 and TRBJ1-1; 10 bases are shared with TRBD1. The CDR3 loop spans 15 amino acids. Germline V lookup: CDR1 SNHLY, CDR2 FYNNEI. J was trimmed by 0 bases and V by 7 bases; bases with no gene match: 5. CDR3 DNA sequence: TGTGCCAGCAAGGGACAGGGGATACTGAACACTGAAGCTTTCTTT. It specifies CASKGQGILNTEAFF.

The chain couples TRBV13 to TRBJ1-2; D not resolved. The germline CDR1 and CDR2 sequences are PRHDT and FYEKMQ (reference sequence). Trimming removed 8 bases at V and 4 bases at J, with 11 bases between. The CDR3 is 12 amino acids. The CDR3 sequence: CASSLSVYGYTF. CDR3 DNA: TGTGCCAGCTCGCTAAGTGTCTATGGCTACACCTTC.

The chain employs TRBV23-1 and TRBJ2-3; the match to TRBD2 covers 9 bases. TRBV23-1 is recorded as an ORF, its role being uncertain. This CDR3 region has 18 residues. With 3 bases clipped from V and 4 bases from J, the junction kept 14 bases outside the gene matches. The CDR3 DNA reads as TGCGCCAGCAGTCACCTTAAAATTAGCGGGAGTACGGCAGATACGCAGTATTTT. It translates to CASSHLKISGSTADTQYF.

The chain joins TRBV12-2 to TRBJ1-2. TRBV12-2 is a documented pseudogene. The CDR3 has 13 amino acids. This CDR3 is CASRLNGDYGYTF. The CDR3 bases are TGTGCAAGTCGCTTAAATGGGGACTATGGCTACACCTTC.